This T cell receptor (beta chain) emerged from a study of patients and donors after allogeneic stem cell transplantation. CDR1 is SGHRS and CDR2 is YFSETQ in the germline V gene. Trimming stripped 4 bases from V and 0 bases from J, with 7 bases between. This CDR3 spans 13 amino acids. This clonotype was seen a few times. In TCRdb, the RT-PCR reads were re-called with MiXCR into one record per CDR3 protein. The sample lists roughly 960,000 distinct CDR3 sequences; about 20% were seen once. The rearrangement links TRBV5-1 to TRBJ1-1; D not certain. This sequence was found in a human donor who was either an allogeneic HSCT recipient or a stem cell or donor lymphocyte infusion donor (not recorded which). It is not recorded whose cells these are; they may come from a transplant donor. Sequenced sample: blood, either unsorted or a sorted T cell fraction (not recorded which). The CDR3 reads CASSVNMNTEAFF. Here the CDR3 DNA reads TGCGCCAGCAGCGTTAACATGAACACTGAAGCTTTCTTT.